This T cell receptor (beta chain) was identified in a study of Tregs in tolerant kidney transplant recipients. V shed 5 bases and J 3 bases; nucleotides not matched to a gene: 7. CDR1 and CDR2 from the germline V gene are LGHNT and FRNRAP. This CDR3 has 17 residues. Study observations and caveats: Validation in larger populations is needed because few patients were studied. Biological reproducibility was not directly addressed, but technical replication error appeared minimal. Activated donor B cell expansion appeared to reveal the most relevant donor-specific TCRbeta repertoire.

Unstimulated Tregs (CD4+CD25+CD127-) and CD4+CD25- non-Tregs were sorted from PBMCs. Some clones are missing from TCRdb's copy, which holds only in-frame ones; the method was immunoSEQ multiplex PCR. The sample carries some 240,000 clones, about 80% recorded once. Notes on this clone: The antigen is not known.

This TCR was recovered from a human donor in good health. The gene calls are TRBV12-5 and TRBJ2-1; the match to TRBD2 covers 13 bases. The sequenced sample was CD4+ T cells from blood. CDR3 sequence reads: CASGMRLAGGVYNEQFF. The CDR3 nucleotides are TGTGCTAGTGGTATGCGACTAGCGGGGGGAGTCTACAATGAGCAGTTCTTC.